This paragraph reports one TCR beta chain. CDR1 and CDR2 (germline): SGHRS, YFSETQ. CDR3 length: 17 amino acids. The data were obtained in a study of blood T cells in healthy people across ages. Through a sample-barcoded 5' primer and a J-beta primer mix, a second PCR was run for about 6 to 11 cycles. TCRdb passed the 5' RACE reads through MiXCR, listing each CDR3 protein once. The top ten clones hold over 25% of a sample with some 320,000 distinct CDR3 sequences, 27% of them seen once. The chain joins TRBV5-1 to TRBJ2-5; 14 positions match TRBD2. The DNA end is more similar to TRBJ2-1, so the J call may be wrong. The source is a woman in her sixties or seventies in good health. The sequenced material came from blood. Here the CDR3 DNA reads TGCGCCAGCAGCGCCGGGACTAGCGGGAGAATAGGGAATGAGCAGTTCTTC. This sequence encodes CASSAGTSGRIGNEQFF.